These 32 T cell receptor beta chains were sequenced from one sample in a study of shared clonotypes between healthy human individuals. Some clones are missing from TCRdb's copy, which holds only in-frame ones; the method was immunoSEQ multiplex PCR. Among 1.4 million to 1.5 million clones, more than 95% were seen once, and the ten largest hold approximately 1.1%. Material: naive CD4+ T cells sorted from blood. Noted subset: CD45RA+ positively selected. The receptors stem from a man aged 30 to 39 in good health.

As concerns this clone: In the same sample, other DNA sequences code for this CDR3. CDR3 sequence: CASSPRTGSSYEQYF. The CDR3 DNA is TGTGCCAGCTCACCACGGACAGGGAGCTCCTACGAGCAGTACTTC. This chain joins TRBV18 and TRBJ2-7, with 8 nucleotides matching TRBD1. The CDR3 has 15 amino acids. Germline V CDR1 and CDR2: KGHSH, LQKENI. V was pared by 1 base and J by 0 bases, with 2 bases of the junction left unmatched. Variable domain in full (rest from reference TRBV18 and TRBJ2-7): NAGVMQNPRHLVRRRGQEARLRCSPMKGHSHVYWYRQLPEEGLKFMVYLQKENIIDESGMPKERFSAEFPKEGPSILRIQQVVRGDSAAYFCASSPRTGSSYEQYFGPGTRLTVT.

This chain uses TRBV5-6 with TRBJ2-2, with D possibly TRBD2 on 5 matching bases. The CDR3 covers 13 residues. V was cut by 0 bases and J by 7 bases, with 7 bases left in between. Germline CDR1 SGHDT, CDR2 YYEEEE. The CDR3 reads CASSLDRDGELFF. Written as DNA, the CDR3 is TGTGCCAGCAGCTTGGATCGGGACGGGGAGCTGTTTTTT.

The sample holds a few counts of this clone. The sample carries other DNA sequences with the same CDR3. This chain connects TRBV20-1 to TRBJ1-1, with D unresolved. The length of the CDR3 is 11 residues. The germline V gene has CDR1 DFQATT and CDR2 SNEGSKA (reference sequence). The V gene lost 1 base and the J gene lost 2 bases, with 2 bases spanning the gap. The CDR3 region has the DNA TGCAGTGCTAGAGTAAACACTGAAGCTTTCTTT. Translated, it gives CSARVNTEAFF.

There are a few counts of this clone. The gene calls are TRBV7-9 and TRBJ2-3, with 7 bases identical to TRBD2. Trimming took 4 bases from V and 6 from J; bases not matched to a gene: 13. The CDR3 is 16 amino acids. Per germline, CDR1 SEHNR and CDR2 FQNEAQ (reference sequence). The CDR3 spells CASSYPSGGVGDTQYF. Written as DNA, the CDR3 is TGTGCCAGCAGCTATCCTAGCGGAGGGGTAGGCGATACGCAGTATTTT. The full variable domain, with the rest looked up from reference TRBV7-9 and TRBJ2-3, is DTGVSQNPRHKITKRGQNVTFRCDPISEHNRLYWYRQTLGQGPEFLTYFQNEAQLEKSRLLSDRFSAERPKGSFSTLEIQRTEQGDSAMYLCASSYPSGGVGDTQYFGPGTRLTVL.

V gene TRBV10-3 combines with J gene TRBJ2-7, with 9 bases that match TRBD1. J was trimmed by 4 bases and V by 10 bases; bases with no gene match: 5. The CDR3 sequence is 12 residues long. The V gene's germline CDR1 is ENHRY and CDR2 SYGVKD. The CDR3 nucleotides read TGTGCCACCTCCGGGACAGGGTACGAGCAGTACTTC. Translating gives CATSGTGYEQYF.

This chain joins TRBV7-6 and TRBJ1-2; 12 bases fit TRBD1. Unmatched junction bases numbered 5, after V lost 4 bases and J lost 8 bases. The CDR3 spans 14 residues. Germline V lookup: CDR1 SGHVS, CDR2 FNYEAQ. The CDR3 DNA reads TGTGCCAGCAGCTCCCGGGGGACAGGGGGCGGCTACACCTTC. Translating gives CASSSRGTGGGYTF.

The chain has TRBV7-7 and TRBJ2-2; TRBD2 matches at 10 bases. Germline V CDR1 and CDR2: SSHAT, FNYEAQ (reference sequence). The length of the CDR3 is 16 residues. The junction had 8 bases not matched to a gene; V was cut back by 7 bases and J by 3 bases. The CDR3 bases are TGTGCCAGCAAATCTAGCGGGAGTGAGGACACCGGGGAGCTGTTTTTT. This gives the protein CASKSSGSEDTGELFF. Complete variable domain (other parts from reference TRBV7-7 and TRBJ2-2): GAGVSQSPRYKVTKRGQDVTLRCDPISSHATLYWYQQALGQGPEFLTYFNYEAQPDKSGLPSDRFSAERPEGSISTLTIQRTEQRDSAMYRCASKSSGSEDTGELFFGEGSRLTVL.

The chain combines TRBV18 with TRBJ2-3; 12 bases map to TRBD2. Per germline, CDR1 KGHSH and CDR2 LQKENI. Unmatched junction bases numbered 4, after V lost 3 bases and J lost 6 bases. The CDR3 contains 15 residues. The CDR3 reads CASSPTGTSGDTQYF. The CDR3 DNA reads as TGTGCCAGCTCACCCACCGGGACTAGCGGGGATACGCAGTATTTT.

Turning to this clone: This sample also contains other DNA sequences that code for the same CDR3. The chain employs TRBV2 and TRBJ2-5; D gene unclear. This CDR3 comprises 12 residues. Germline V gives CDR1 SNHLY, CDR2 FYNNEI. Between the trimmed V and J ends, which lost 3 bases and 5 bases, there was a span of 7 bases. The CDR3 here is CASSEGSETQYF. CDR3 bases: TGTGCCAGCAGTGAGGGATCTGAGACCCAGTACTTC.

The rearrangement uses TRBV4-3 and TRBJ2-1; 7 bases are a match to TRBD2. Germline-derived CDR1 and CDR2 are LGHNA and YSLEER. V trimming: 8 bases; J trimming: 2 bases; junction bases outside the gene matches: 6. The CDR3 sequence is 14 residues long. The CDR3 DNA reads as TGCGCCAGCGGGCCTAGCGGAACCTACAATGAGCAGTTCTTC. Amino acids: CASGPSGTYNEQFF.

The CDR3 DNA follows: TGTGCCAGCAGAGGGACTAGCGGGAAAGGGGATACGCAGTATTTT. Protein product: CASRGTSGKGDTQYF. The chain combines TRBV2 with TRBJ2-3; 13 nucleotides align to TRBD2. The CDR3 is 15 residues long. Trimming at V came to 6 bases and at J to 6 bases, leaving 6 bases not matched to a gene. Germline V gene sequence: CDR1 SNHLY, CDR2 FYNNEI.

This clone was recorded once. Other nucleotide sequences from this sample produce the same CDR3. CDR3 nucleotide sequence: TGTGCCAGCAGCTTCGACCGCTACACAGATACGCAGTATTTT. Translation gives CASSFDRYTDTQYF. The chain carries TRBV7-3 and TRBJ2-3, with D hard to call. This CDR3 is 14 amino acids long. CDR1 is SGHTA, CDR2 FQGTGA, per germline. Between the trimmed V and J ends, which lost 3 bases and 2 bases, there was a span of 9 bases. The full variable domain, with the rest looked up from reference TRBV7-3 and TRBJ2-3, is GAGVSQTPSNKVTEKGKYVELRCDPISGHTALYWYRQSLGQGPEFLIYFQGTGAADDSGLPNDRFFAVRPEGSVSTLKIQRTERGDSAVYLCASSFDRYTDTQYFGPGTRLTVL.

This sequence joins TRBV9 and TRBJ2-3, with D uncertain. There are 14 residues in the CDR3. Germline lookup yields CDR1 SGDLS and CDR2 YYNGEE. Between the trimmed V and J ends, which lost 6 bases and 2 bases, there was a span of 13 bases. This chain's CDR3 is CASTFGSSTDTQYF. The CDR3 nucleotides are TGTGCCAGCACCTTTGGGTCCTCCACAGATACGCAGTATTTT. The whole variable domain, filled in from reference TRBV9 and TRBJ2-3, reads DSGVTQTPKHLITATGQRVTLRCSPRSGDLSVYWYQQSLDQGLQFLIQYYNGEERAKGNILERFSAQQFPDLHSELNLSSLELGDSALYFCASTFGSSTDTQYFGPGTRLTVL.

The chain couples TRBV7-9 to TRBJ1-2; 7 positions agree with TRBD1. V shed 5 bases, J shed 4 bases, and the junction held 13 bases outside the gene matches. This CDR3 has 16 residues. Germline CDR1 and CDR2: SEHNR and FQNEAQ (reference sequence). In nucleotides, the CDR3 is TGTGCCAGCAGCCTCGGGACAGCGGGCTCAGGCTATGGCTACACCTTC. It is translated as CASSLGTAGSGYGYTF.

Note on this clone: Other DNA variants within this sample encode the same CDR3. The chain uses TRBV18 and TRBJ2-6; 8 nucleotides match TRBD1. V dropped 3 bases and J dropped 2; count of bases not matched to a gene: 0. Germline CDR1 is KGHSH and CDR2 is LQKENI. This CDR3 is 15 amino acids long. Here the CDR3 DNA reads TGTGCCAGCTCACCGGACAGGGCTGGGGCCAACGTCCTGACTTTC. Translating it yields CASSPDRAGANVLTF.

J is TRBJ2-7 and V is TRBV18, with TRBD1 matching 7 bases. The CDR3 consists of 15 residues. V was clipped by 3 bases and J by 1 base; unmatched bases: 6. The germline gives CDR1 KGHSH, CDR2 LQKENI. The CDR3 nucleotides are TGTGCCAGCTCACCTCGACAGGGCCTTTCCTACGAGCAGTACTTC. Residues: CASSPRQGLSYEQYF.

J is TRBJ2-3 and V is TRBV19; a possible D gene is TRBD1 (5 bases). Germline lookup yields CDR1 LNHDA and CDR2 SQIVND (reference sequence). V shed 3 bases and J shed 4 bases, with 26 bases lying between them. This CDR3 is 19 amino acids long. CDR3 sequence: CASSISPPQGSAKADTQYF. CDR3 in DNA: TGTGCCAGTAGTATCTCTCCCCCCCAGGGCTCCGCGAAGGCAGATACGCAGTATTTT. Supplemented by reference TRBV19 and TRBJ2-3, the full variable domain reads DGGITQSPKYLFRKEGQNVTLSCEQNLNHDAMYWYRQDPGQGLRLIYYSQIVNDFQKGDIAEGYSVSREKKESFPLTVTSAQKNPTAFYLCASSISPPQGSAKADTQYFGPGTRLTVL.

This sequence joins TRBV6-5 and TRBJ1-4, with unresolved D. Trimming shortened V by 0 bases and J by 7 bases, and 6 bases separated the two germline ends. There are 13 residues in the CDR3. Germline lookup yields CDR1 MNHEY and CDR2 SVGAGI. As DNA, the CDR3 is TGTGCCAGCAGTTACTCGTTCGGTGAAAAACTGTTTTTT. Its translation is CASSYSFGEKLFF.

The chain employs TRBV6-1 and TRBJ2-7; D possibly corresponds to TRBD1 (7 bases). V was clipped by 6 bases and J by 5 bases, with 20 bases between them. There are 15 residues in the CDR3. From germline, CDR1 is MNHNS and CDR2 SASEGT. CDR3 bases: TGTGCCAGCAGCCCCGGTGGGCAGGGGGGCCACGAGCAGTACTTC. Its protein product is CASSPGGQGGHEQYF.

The genes are TRBV29-1 and TRBJ2-3; possible D gene TRBD1, 5 bases. The CDR3 sequence is 13 residues long. Germline assignment: CDR1 SQVTM and CDR2 ANQGSEA. The germline V and J ends were trimmed by 4 bases and 6 bases, with 14 bases remaining between them. As DNA, the CDR3 is TGCAGCGTTGGGGGCCCAGCCACCGATACGCAGTATTTT. Amino acid sequence: CSVGGPATDTQYF.

This chain connects TRBV18 to TRBJ2-1, with 7 nucleotides matching TRBD2. Germline V gene data show CDR1 as KGHSH and CDR2 as LQKENI. The trim removed 6 bases at V and 11 bases at J, leaving 16 bases unmatched. The CDR3 has 15 residues. The CDR3 loop is CASSPSGLAVSKQFF. CDR3 DNA: TGTGCCAGCTCTCCTAGTGGGCTAGCGGTATCCAAGCAGTTCTTC.

The rearrangement uses TRBV6-1 and TRBJ2-7; no clear D. Trimming took off 6 bases at V and 2 bases at J, with 17 bases between the two ends. Germline CDR1 MNHNS, CDR2 SASEGT. CDR3 length equals 15 residues. The CDR3 region has the DNA TGTGCCAGCAGCCCTTTCCCGGCGGCAACCTACGAGCAGTACTTC. Encoded protein: CASSPFPAATYEQYF.

This rearrangement joins TRBV7-2 to TRBJ2-3; D is perhaps TRBD2 (5 bases). Germline CDR1 and CDR2: SGHTA and FQGNSA. V lost 5 bases, J lost 7 bases, and 13 bases lay in between. The CDR3 sequence is 13 residues long. CDR3 amino acids: CASSLILEYTQYF. CDR3 nucleotide sequence: TGTGCCAGCAGCCTCATACTAGAGTATACGCAGTATTTT.

The chain couples TRBV6-5 to TRBJ1-2; possibly TRBD1 for D (5 bases). With 8 bases removed from V and 0 bases from J, the gap between germline ends came to 10 bases. The germline CDR1 and CDR2 sequences are MNHEY and SVGAGI. CDR3 size: 13 residues. The CDR3 coding sequence is TGTGCCAGCCGGGTGGGGGCTAACTATGGCTACACCTTC. It is translated as CASRVGANYGYTF.

The genes are TRBV28 and TRBJ2-3, with D perhaps TRBD1 (7 bases). Germline V CDR1 and CDR2: MDHEN, SYDVKM. The CDR3 runs to 13 residues. The V gene lost 8 bases and the J gene lost 3 bases, with 12 bases spanning the gap. The CDR3 DNA reads as TGTGCCAGCGAACAGGGGAGGACAGATACGCAGTATTTT. Its translation is CASEQGRTDTQYF. Combining the CDR3 with reference TRBV28 and TRBJ2-3 gives the whole variable domain DVKVTQSSRYLVKRTGEKVFLECVQDMDHENMFWYRQDPGLGLRLIYFSYDVKMKEKGDIPEGYSVSREKKERFSLILESASTNQTSMYLCASEQGRTDTQYFGPGTRLTVL.

This clone was seen once. V is TRBV27 and J is TRBJ2-7, with TRBD1 matching over 7 bases. The germline V gene encodes CDR1 MNHEY and CDR2 SMNVEV (reference sequence). Unmatched junction bases numbered 9, after V lost 2 bases and J lost 5 bases. CDR3 length equals 15 residues. CDR3 region: CASSLIGDRANEQYF. CDR3 sequence (DNA): TGTGCCAGCAGTTTAATAGGTGACAGGGCGAACGAGCAGTACTTC.

The chain joins TRBV4-2 to TRBJ2-1; D perhaps matches TRBD1 (5 bases). Germline CDR1 is LGHNA and CDR2 is YNFKEQ. The CDR3 runs 15 residues. The V end lost 0 bases, the J end lost 9 bases, and 15 bases lay between the germline ends. CDR3 nucleotide sequence: TGTGCCAGCAGCCAAGATCAGGGCCCAAGATTTGAGCAGTTCTTC. This sequence encodes CASSQDQGPRFEQFF.

CDR3 sequence: CASSPISGQPNTGELFF. In DNA form, the CDR3 reads TGTGCCAGCTCACCGATCTCAGGACAGCCGAACACCGGGGAGCTGTTTTTT. The V gene is TRBV18, the J gene TRBJ2-2; D perhaps matches TRBD1 (6 bases). Germline CDR1 KGHSH, CDR2 LQKENI. The CDR3 covers 17 residues. V dropped 3 bases and J dropped 0 bases, with 14 bases sitting between them.

The chain links TRBV12-5 to TRBJ2-1, with 8 bases aligning to TRBD2. V was pared by 3 bases and J by 4 bases, with 11 bases of the junction left unmatched. The germline CDR1 and CDR2 sequences are LGHNT and FRNRAP. CDR3 length: 17 amino acids. This chain's CDR3 is CASGFHTRREAYNEQFF. The CDR3 coding sequence is TGTGCTAGTGGTTTTCATACCCGGCGGGAGGCGTACAATGAGCAGTTCTTC.

This chain links TRBV4-3 with TRBJ2-3; 8 bases match TRBD1. Losses at the gene ends were 1 base for V and 4 bases for J; bases not matched to a gene: 13. The CDR3 spans 18 residues. Germline lookup yields CDR1 LGHNA and CDR2 YSLEER. The CDR3 is CASSQGPTQGGRPDTQYF. The CDR3 coding sequence is TGCGCCAGCAGCCAAGGACCCACACAGGGGGGCCGACCAGATACGCAGTATTTT.

The chain has TRBV29-1 and TRBJ1-5, with TRBD1 matching 10 bases. This CDR3 comprises 13 residues. Germline-derived CDR1 and CDR2 are SQVTM and ANQGSEA. The J segment lost 5 bases and the V segment lost 6 bases, leaving 4 bases of the junction unmatched. The CDR3 DNA sequence: TGCAGCGTCCAAGGACAGGGGGATCAGCCCCAGCATTTT. It yields the protein CSVQGQGDQPQHF.

This chain connects TRBV7-9 to TRBJ2-7; tentatively, D is TRBD2 (6 bases). V lost 0 bases and J 6 bases, leaving 15 bases between the germline ends. CDR1 SEHNR and CDR2 FQNEAQ come from the germline V gene (reference sequence). This CDR3 spans 15 amino acids. CDR3: CASSLAGKGGGEQYF. CDR3 DNA: TGTGCCAGCAGCTTAGCAGGGAAGGGAGGCGGCGAGCAGTACTTC. The whole variable domain, filled in from reference TRBV7-9 and TRBJ2-7, reads DTGVSQNPRHKITKRGQNVTFRCDPISEHNRLYWYRQTLGQGPEFLTYFQNEAQLEKSRLLSDRFSAERPKGSFSTLEIQRTEQGDSAMYLCASSLAGKGGGEQYFGPGTRLTVT.